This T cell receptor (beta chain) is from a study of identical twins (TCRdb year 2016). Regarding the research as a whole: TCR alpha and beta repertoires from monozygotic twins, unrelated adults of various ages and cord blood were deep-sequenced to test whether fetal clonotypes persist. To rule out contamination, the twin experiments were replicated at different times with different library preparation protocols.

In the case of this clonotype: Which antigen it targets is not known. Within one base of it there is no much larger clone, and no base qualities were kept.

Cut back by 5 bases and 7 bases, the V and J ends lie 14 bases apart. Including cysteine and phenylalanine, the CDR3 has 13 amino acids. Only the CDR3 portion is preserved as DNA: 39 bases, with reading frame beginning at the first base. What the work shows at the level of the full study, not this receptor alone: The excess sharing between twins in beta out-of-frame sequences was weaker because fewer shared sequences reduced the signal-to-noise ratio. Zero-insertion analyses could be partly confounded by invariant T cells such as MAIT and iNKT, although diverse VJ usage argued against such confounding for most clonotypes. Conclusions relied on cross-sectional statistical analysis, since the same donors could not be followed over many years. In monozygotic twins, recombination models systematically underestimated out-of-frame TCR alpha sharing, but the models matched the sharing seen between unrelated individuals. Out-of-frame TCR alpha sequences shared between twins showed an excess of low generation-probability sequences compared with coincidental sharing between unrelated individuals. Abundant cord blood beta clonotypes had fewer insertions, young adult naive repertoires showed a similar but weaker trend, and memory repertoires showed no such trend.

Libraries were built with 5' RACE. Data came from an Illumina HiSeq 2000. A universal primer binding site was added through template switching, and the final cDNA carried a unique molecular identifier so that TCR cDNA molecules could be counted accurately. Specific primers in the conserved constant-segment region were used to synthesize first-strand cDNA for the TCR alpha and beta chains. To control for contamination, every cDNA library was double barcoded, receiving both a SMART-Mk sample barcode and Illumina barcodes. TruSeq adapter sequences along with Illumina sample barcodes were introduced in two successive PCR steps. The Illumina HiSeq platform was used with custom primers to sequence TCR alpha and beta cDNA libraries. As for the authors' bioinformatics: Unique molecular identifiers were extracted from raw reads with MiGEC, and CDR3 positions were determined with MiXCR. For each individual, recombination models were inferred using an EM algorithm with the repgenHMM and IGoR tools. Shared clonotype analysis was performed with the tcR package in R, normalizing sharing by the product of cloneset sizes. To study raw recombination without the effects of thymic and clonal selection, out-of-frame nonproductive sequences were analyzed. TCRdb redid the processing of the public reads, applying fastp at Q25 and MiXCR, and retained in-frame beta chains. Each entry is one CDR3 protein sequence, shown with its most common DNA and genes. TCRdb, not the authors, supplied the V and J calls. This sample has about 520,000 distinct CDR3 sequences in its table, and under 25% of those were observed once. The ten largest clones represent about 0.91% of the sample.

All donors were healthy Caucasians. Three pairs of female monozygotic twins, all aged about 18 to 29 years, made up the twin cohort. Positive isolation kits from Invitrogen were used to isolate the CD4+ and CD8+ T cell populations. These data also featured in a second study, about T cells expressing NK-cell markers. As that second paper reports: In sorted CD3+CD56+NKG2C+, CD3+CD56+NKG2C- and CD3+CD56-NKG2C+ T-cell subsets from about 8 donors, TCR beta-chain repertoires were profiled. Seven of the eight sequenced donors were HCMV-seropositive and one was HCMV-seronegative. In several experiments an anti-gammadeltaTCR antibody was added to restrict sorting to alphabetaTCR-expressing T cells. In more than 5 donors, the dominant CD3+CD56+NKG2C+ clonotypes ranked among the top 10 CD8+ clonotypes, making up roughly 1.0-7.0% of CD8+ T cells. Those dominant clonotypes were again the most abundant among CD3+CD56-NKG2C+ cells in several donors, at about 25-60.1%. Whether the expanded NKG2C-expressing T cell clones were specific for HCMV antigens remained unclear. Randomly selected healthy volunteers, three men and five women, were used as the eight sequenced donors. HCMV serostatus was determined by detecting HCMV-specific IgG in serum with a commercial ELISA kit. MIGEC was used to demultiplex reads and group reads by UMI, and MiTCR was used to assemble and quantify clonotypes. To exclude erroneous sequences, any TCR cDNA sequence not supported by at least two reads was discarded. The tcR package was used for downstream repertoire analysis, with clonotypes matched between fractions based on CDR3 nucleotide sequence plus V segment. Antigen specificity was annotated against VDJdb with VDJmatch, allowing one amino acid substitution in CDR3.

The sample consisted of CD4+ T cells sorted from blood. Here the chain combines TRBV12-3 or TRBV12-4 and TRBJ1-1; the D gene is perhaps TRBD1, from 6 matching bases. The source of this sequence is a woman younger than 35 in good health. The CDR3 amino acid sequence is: CASSTGQYDEAFF. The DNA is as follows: TGTGCCAGCAGTACCGGACAGTACGATGAAGCTTTCTTT.